Sequencing of this TCR beta chain was carried out in a study of OX40 agonist ivuxolimab in advanced cancers. Background on the study: Patients receiving dose escalation had hepatocellular carcinoma, melanoma, renal cell or head and neck cancer.

Between the trimmed V and J ends, which lost 2 bases and 1 base, there was a span of 4 bases. The CDR3 is 13 amino acids. CDR1 SGHAT and CDR2 FQNNGV come from the germline V gene. Generated by immunoSEQ multiplex PCR, the TCRdb table keeps only in-frame clones and is missing some. The sample lists about 77,000 clones; 80% to 95% were seen once. Study-level points and caveats: Undetermined was the antigen specificity of the expanded peripheral T cells. Clonal expansion was seen in CD4+ and CD8+ blood T cells by week 6 at 0.1 to 3.0 mg/kg.

As concerns this clone: The antigen is undetermined.

The source was CD4+ or CD8+ T cells sorted from blood, collected in a trial of the OX40 agonist ivuxolimab. The clonotype comes from an adult with an advanced solid tumor such as melanoma, head and neck, liver or kidney cancer. This sequence joins TRBV11-2 and TRBJ2-3; D unclear. Here the CDR3 DNA reads TGTGCCAGCAGCTTAATTGGCACAGATACGCAGTATTTT. The encoded protein is CASSLIGTDTQYF.